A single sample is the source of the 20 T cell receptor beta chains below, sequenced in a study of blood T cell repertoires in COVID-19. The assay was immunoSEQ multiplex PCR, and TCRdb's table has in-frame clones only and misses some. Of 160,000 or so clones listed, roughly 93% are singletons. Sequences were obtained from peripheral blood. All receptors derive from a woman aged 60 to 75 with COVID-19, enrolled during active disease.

For the CDR3, the DNA is TGTGCCATCACTGAAGAGGCGGTAAGCACAGATACGCAGTATTTT. Amino acids: CAITEEAVSTDTQYF. V usage is TRBV10-3 and J usage is TRBJ2-3; unclear D gene. The CDR3 is 15 amino acids. Per germline, CDR1 ENHRY and CDR2 SYGVKD. Trimming stripped 7 bases from V and 0 bases from J, with 14 bases between.

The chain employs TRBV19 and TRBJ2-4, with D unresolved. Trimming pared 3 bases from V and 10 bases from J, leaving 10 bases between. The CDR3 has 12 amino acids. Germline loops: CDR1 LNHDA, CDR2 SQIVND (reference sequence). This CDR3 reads CASSIPQNIQYF. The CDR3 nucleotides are TGTGCCAGTAGTATCCCCCAGAATATTCAGTACTTC.

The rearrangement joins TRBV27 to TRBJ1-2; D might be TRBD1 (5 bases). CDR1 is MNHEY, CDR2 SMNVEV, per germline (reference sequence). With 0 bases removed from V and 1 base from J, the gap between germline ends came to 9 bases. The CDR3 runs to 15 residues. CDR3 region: CASSLSPQGNYGYTF. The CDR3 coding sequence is TGTGCCAGCAGTTTATCGCCTCAGGGTAACTATGGCTACACCTTC.

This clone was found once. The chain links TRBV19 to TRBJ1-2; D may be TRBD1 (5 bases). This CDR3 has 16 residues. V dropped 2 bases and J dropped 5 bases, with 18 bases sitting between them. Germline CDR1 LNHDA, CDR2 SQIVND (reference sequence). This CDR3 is CASSIRGGTVTYGYTF. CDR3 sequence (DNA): TGTGCCAGTAGTATAAGAGGAGGGACGGTCACTTATGGCTACACCTTC.

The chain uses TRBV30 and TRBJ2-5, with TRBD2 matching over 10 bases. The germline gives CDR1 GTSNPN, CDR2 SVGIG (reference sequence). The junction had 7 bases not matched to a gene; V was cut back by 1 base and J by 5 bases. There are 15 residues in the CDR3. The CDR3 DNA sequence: TGTGCCTGGAGTGGTAGCGGGGGGATTCTGGAGACCCAGTACTTC. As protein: CAWSGSGGILETQYF.

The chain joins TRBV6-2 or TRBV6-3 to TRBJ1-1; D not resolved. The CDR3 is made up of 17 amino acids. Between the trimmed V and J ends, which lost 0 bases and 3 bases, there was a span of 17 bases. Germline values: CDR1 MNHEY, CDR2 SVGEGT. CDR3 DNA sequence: TGTGCCAGCAGTTACTCGAAGAAGGGATGGAGGGACACTGAAGCTTTCTTT. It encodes CASSYSKKGWRDTEAFF.

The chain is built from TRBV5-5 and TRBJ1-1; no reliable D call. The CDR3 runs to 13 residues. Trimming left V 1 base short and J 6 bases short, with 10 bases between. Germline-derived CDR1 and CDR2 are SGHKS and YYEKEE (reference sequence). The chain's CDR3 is CASSLYWTSEAFF. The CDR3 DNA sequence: TGTGCCAGCAGCTTGTACTGGACTTCTGAAGCTTTCTTT.

The CDR3 region is CASSAAGDTQYF. The CDR3 DNA is TGTGCCAGCAGCGCCGCAGGAGATACGCAGTATTTT. The chain recombines TRBV11-3 with TRBJ2-3; no clear D gene. The CDR3 consists of 12 residues. CDR1 is SGHNT and CDR2 is YENEEA in the germline V gene. Trimming pared 5 bases from V and 5 bases from J, leaving 8 bases between.

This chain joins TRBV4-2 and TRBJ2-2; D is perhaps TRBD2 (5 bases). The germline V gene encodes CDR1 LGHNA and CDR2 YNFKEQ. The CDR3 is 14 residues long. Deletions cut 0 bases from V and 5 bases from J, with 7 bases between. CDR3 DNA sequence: TGTGCCAGCAGCCAAGACGGGGTTACCGGGGAGCTGTTTTTT. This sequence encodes CASSQDGVTGELFF.

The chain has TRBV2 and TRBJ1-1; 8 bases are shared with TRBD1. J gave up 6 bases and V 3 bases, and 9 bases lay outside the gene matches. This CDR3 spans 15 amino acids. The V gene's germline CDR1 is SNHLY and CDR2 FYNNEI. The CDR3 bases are TGTGCCAGCAGTGAGAGGACAGGGCGGGTGGCTGAAGCTTTCTTT. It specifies CASSERTGRVAEAFF.

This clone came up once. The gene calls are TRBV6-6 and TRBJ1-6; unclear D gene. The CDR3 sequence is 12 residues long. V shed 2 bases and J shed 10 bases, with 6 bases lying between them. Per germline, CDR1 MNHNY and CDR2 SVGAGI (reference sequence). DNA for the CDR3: TGTGCCAGCAGTTACGAGGAATCACCCCTCCACTTT. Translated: CASSYEESPLHF.

CDR3 region: CASSERYPGLFNSPLHF. In DNA, the CDR3 is TGTGCCAGCAGTGAAAGGTATCCGGGACTGTTCAATTCACCCCTCCACTTT. V and J are TRBV6-1 and TRBJ1-6; possible D gene TRBD1, 5 bases. From germline, CDR1 is MNHNS and CDR2 SASEGT. Trimming cost V 2 bases and J 7 bases, with 18 bases left between them. This CDR3 has 17 residues.

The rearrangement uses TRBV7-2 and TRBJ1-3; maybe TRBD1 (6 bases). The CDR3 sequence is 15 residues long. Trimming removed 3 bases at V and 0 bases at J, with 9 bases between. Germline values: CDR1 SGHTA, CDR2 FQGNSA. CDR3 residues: CASSFRGGSGNTIYF. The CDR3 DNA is TGTGCCAGCAGCTTCCGAGGGGGCTCTGGAAACACCATATATTTT. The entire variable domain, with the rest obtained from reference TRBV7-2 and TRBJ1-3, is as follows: GAGVSQSPSNKVTEKGKDVELRCDPISGHTALYWYRQSLGQGLEFLIYFQGNSAPDKSGLPSDRFSAERTGGSVSTLTIQRTQQEDSAVYLCASSFRGGSGNTIYFGEGSWLTVV.

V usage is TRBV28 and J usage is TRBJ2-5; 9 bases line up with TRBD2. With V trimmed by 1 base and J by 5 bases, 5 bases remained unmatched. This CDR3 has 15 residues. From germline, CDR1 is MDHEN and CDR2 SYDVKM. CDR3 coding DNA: TGTGCCAGCAGTTTATTTGCGGGGGGGCCGGAGACCCAGTACTTC. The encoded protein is CASSLFAGGPETQYF.

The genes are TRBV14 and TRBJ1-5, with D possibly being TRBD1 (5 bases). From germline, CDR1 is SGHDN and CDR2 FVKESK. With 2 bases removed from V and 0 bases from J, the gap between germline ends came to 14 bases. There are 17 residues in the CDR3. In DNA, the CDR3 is TGTGCCAGCAGCCAAAGGACATCCGGGTATAGCAATCAGCCCCAGCATTTT. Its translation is CASSQRTSGYSNQPQHF.

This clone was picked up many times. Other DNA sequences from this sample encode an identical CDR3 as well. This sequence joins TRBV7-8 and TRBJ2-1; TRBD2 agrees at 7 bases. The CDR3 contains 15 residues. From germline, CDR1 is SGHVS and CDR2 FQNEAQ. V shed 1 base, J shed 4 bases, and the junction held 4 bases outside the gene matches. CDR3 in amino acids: CASSLGGGLYNEQFF. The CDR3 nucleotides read TGTGCCAGCAGCTTAGGCGGGGGACTTTACAATGAGCAGTTCTTC.

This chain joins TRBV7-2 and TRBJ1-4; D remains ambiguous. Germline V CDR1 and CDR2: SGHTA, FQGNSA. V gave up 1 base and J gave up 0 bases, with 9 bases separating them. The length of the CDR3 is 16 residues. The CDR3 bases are TGTGCCAGCAGCTTAGGGCTGCAGTCAACTAATGAAAAACTGTTTTTT. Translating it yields CASSLGLQSTNEKLFF. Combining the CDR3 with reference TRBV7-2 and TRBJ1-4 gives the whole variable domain GAGVSQSPSNKVTEKGKDVELRCDPISGHTALYWYRQSLGQGLEFLIYFQGNSAPDKSGLPSDRFSAERTGGSVSTLTIQRTQQEDSAVYLCASSLGLQSTNEKLFFGSGTQLSVL.

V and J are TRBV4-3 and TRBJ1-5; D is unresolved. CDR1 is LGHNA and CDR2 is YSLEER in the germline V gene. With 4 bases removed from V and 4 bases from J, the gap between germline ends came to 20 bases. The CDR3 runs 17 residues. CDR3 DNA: TGCGCCAGCAGCCCAAGTTACGTACAGCCAGGAAATCAGCCCCAGCATTTT. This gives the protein CASSPSYVQPGNQPQHF.

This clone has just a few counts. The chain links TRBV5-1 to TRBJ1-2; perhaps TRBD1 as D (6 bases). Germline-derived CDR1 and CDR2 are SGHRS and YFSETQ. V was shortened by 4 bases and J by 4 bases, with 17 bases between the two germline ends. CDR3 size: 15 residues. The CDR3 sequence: CASSGSRGRGYGYTF. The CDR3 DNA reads TGCGCCAGCAGCGGGTCGCGGGGGCGCGGCTATGGCTACACCTTC. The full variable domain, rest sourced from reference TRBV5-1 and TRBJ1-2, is KAGVTQTPRYLIKTRGQQVTLSCSPISGHRSVSWYQQTPGQGLQFLFEYFSETQRNKGNFPGRFSGRQFSNSRSEMNVSTLELGDSALYLCASSGSRGRGYGYTFGSGTRLTVV.

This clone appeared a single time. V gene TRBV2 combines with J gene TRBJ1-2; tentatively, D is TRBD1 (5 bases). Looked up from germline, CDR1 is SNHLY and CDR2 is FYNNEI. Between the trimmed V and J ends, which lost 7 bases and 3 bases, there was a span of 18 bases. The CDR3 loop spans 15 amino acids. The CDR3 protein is CASTRQNPTYYGYTF. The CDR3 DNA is TGTGCCAGCACCAGACAGAACCCGACCTACTATGGCTACACCTTC.